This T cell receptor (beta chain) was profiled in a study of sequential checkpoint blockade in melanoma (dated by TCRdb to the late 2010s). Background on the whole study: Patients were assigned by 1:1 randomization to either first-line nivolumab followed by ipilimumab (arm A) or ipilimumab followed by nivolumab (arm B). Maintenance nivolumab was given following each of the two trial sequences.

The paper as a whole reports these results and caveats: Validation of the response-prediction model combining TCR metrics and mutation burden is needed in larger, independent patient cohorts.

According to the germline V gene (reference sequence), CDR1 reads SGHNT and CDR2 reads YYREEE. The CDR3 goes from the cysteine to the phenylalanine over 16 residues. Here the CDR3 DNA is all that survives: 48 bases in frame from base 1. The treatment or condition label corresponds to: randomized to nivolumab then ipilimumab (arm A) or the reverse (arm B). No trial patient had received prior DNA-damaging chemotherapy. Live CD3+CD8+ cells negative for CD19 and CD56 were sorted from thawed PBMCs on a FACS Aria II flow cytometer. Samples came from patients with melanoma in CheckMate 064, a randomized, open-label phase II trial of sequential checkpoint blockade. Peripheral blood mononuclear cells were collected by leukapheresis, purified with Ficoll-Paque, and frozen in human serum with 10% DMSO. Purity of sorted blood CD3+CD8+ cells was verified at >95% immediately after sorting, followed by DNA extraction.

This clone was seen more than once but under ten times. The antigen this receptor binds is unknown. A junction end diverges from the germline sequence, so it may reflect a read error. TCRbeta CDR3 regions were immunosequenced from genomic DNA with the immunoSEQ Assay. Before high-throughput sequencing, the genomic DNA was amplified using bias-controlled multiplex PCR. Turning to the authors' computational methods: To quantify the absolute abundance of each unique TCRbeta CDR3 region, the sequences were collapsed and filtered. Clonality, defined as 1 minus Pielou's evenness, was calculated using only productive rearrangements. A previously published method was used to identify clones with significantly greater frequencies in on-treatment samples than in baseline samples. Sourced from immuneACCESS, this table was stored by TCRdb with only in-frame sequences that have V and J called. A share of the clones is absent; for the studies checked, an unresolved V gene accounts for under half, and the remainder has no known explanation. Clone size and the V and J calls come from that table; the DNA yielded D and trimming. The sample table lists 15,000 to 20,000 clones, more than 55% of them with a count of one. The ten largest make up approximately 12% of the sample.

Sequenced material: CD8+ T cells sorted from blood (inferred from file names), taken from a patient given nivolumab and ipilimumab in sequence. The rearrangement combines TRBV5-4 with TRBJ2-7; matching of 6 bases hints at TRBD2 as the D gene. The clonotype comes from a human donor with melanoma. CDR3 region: CASSQEWSGVSYEQYF. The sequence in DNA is TGCGCCAGCAGCCAAGAATGGTCGGGAGTCTCCTACGAGCAGTACTTC.